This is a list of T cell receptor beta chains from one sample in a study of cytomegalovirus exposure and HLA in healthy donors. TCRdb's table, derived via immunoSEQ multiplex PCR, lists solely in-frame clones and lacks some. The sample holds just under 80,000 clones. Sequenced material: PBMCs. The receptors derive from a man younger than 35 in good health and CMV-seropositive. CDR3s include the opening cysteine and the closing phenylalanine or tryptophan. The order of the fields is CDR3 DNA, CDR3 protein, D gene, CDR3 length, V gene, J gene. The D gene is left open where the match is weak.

DNA: TGTGCTATAATGGACAGTTCCATTTATGGCTACACCTTC; CDR3: CAIMDSSIYGYTF; D: .; length: 13; V: TRBV28; J: TRBJ1-2
DNA: TGTGCCAGCACCCCGGACAGGGTCTATCAGCCCCAGCATTTT; CDR3: CASTPDRVYQPQHF; D: TRBD1; length: 14; V: TRBV28; J: TRBJ1-5
DNA: TGTGCCAGCAGCGTAGGCCAGGGGACGGGCTCTGGAAACACCATATATTTT; CDR3: CASSVGQGTGSGNTIYF; D: .; length: 17; V: TRBV9; J: TRBJ1-3
DNA: TGTGCCAGCGGGGCGGGGGCCCTTACCGAAAAACTGTTTTTT; CDR3: CASGAGALTEKLFF; D: .; length: 14; V: TRBV27; J: TRBJ1-4
DNA: TGTGCCAGCAGCTTTGGGACAGTCGACAATGAGCAGTTCTTC; CDR3: CASSFGTVDNEQFF; D: TRBD1; length: 14; V: TRBV5-6; J: TRBJ2-1
DNA: TGTGCCAGCAGCACCCGGACAGGGGCTAATACCTACGAGCAGTACTTC; CDR3: CASSTRTGANTYEQYF; D: TRBD1; length: 16; V: TRBV28; J: TRBJ2-7
DNA: TGTGCCAGCAGTTTTTGGGCTAGCGGGGCCCAAGAGACCCAGTACTTC; CDR3: CASSFWASGAQETQYF; D: TRBD2; length: 16; V: TRBV28; J: TRBJ2-5
DNA: TGCGCCAGCAGCTTGCCAGCCTACGAGCAGTACTTC; CDR3: CASSLPAYEQYF; D: .; length: 12; V: TRBV5-1; J: TRBJ2-7
DNA: TGCGCCAGCAGCACATTCGGACAGTCAGCAACTAATGAAAAACTGTTTTTT; CDR3: CASSTFGQSATNEKLFF; D: .; length: 17; V: TRBV5-1; J: TRBJ1-4
DNA: TGTGCCAGCAGCCGACAGAACACCGGGGAGCTGTTTTTT; CDR3: CASSRQNTGELFF; D: .; length: 13; V: TRBV7-9; J: TRBJ2-2
DNA: TGTGCCAGCAGCCCGGGCAGGGGGCGGTCTGGGGCCAACGTCCTGACTTTC; CDR3: CASSPGRGRSGANVLTF; D: TRBD1; length: 17; V: TRBV11-2; J: TRBJ2-6